One and the same sample provided the 8 T cell receptor beta chains below, sequenced in a study of T cell responses to AZD1222 COVID-19 vaccine. Sequenced by immunoSEQ multiplex PCR; TCRdb stores in-frame clones only, minus some. The profile shows around 150,000 clones, 94% of them singletons. The specimen comprised peripheral blood, sampled on day 0 of AZD1222 vaccination. Receptors were obtained from an adult in good health.

The chain employs TRBV5-4 and TRBJ2-2, with a tentative D call TRBD2 (6 bases). This CDR3 region has 14 residues. V lost 4 bases and J 5 bases, leaving 12 bases between the germline ends. Germline CDR1 and CDR2: SGHNT and YYREEE (reference sequence). The CDR3 spells CASSLPAGTGELFF. CDR3 in DNA: TGTGCCAGCAGCCTGCCCGCGGGGACCGGGGAGCTGTTTTTT.

This chain uses TRBV7-2 with TRBJ1-5; TRBD1 is a possible D gene (5 bases). Trimming cost V 6 bases and J 0 bases, with 12 bases left between them. The germline gives CDR1 SGHTA, CDR2 FQGNSA. CDR3 size: 15 residues. Here the CDR3 reads CASSRQTGSNQPQHF. DNA of the CDR3: TGTGCCAGCAGTAGACAGACGGGTAGCAATCAGCCCCAGCATTTT.

CDR3 DNA sequence: TGCGCCAGCAGCCGGACGGGGAACACTGAAGCTTTCTTT. Translation gives CASSRTGNTEAFF. The chain employs TRBV5-1 and TRBJ1-1; D remains ambiguous. The CDR3 extends over 13 amino acids. V lost 4 bases and J lost 1, with 8 bases in between. Germline CDR1 and CDR2: SGHRS and YFSETQ.

CDR3 protein: CASSPPSQASGNTIYF. Here the CDR3 DNA reads TGTGCCAGCTCACCACCGAGTCAGGCGTCGGGAAACACCATATATTTT. The V gene is TRBV18, the J gene TRBJ1-3; D unresolved. The CDR3 is 16 amino acids. Germline-derived CDR1 and CDR2 are KGHSH and LQKENI. Trimming removed 0 bases from V and 4 bases from J, with 13 bases in between.

The chain has TRBV5-1 and TRBJ2-5; the D call may be TRBD1 or TRBD2 (6 bases each). The CDR3 covers 16 residues. CDR1 SGHRS and CDR2 YFSETQ come from the germline V gene. Deletions cut 1 base from V and 5 bases from J, with 18 bases between. Here the CDR3 reads CASSLNPGAGGETQYF. CDR3 DNA sequence: TGCGCCAGCAGCTTGAACCCAGGGGCCGGAGGGGAGACCCAGTACTTC.

This chain connects TRBV5-6 to TRBJ1-2; D gene uncertain. The CDR3 is made up of 18 amino acids. Germline V lookup: CDR1 SGHDT, CDR2 YYEEEE. The ends were cut back, 4 bases at V and 3 bases at J, with 25 bases in the middle. The CDR3 loop reads CASSEKYPGDGWYYGYTF. The CDR3, as DNA: TGTGCCAGCAGCGAAAAATACCCGGGAGACGGATGGTACTATGGCTACACCTTC.

The chain links TRBV5-6 to TRBJ2-2, with 7 bases lining up with TRBD1. The CDR3 totals 12 residues. The V segment lost 7 bases and the J segment 7 bases; nucleotides outside the gene matches: 4. The germline V gene has CDR1 SGHDT and CDR2 YYEEEE. CDR3 loop: CASRYRGGELFF. CDR3 sequence (DNA): TGTGCCAGCCGATACAGGGGCGGGGAGCTGTTTTTT.

This clone was counted a single time. This chain links TRBV11-3 with TRBJ2-1, with 8 bases aligning to TRBD2. V gave up 0 bases and J gave up 9 bases; unmatched junction bases: 13. Germline-derived CDR1 and CDR2 are SGHNT and YENEEA. This CDR3 is 17 amino acids long. The CDR3 sequence: CASSLDQGGRTSGEQFF. Here the CDR3 DNA reads TGTGCCAGCAGCTTAGATCAAGGCGGGAGGACTTCAGGTGAGCAGTTCTTC.